A single sample is the source of the 10 T cell receptor beta chains below, sequenced in a study of T cells in Graves' hyperthyroidism and ophthalmopathy. From RNA transcripts, TCR beta CDR3 regions were amplified. HTBI primers drove first-round RT-PCR of the TCR CDR3. TCRdb independently ran MiXCR on the multiplex PCR reads; one entry per CDR3 protein. The table has 480,000 or so distinct CDR3 sequences, approximately 49% seen once. Sequenced material: peripheral blood or thyroid tissue (not recorded which). The receptors derive from an adult woman with Graves' disease, either hyperthyroidism or ophthalmopathy (not recorded which).

This sequence joins TRBV4-3 and TRBJ2-5, with TRBD2 identical over 7 bases. The V segment lost 1 base and the J segment 4 bases; nucleotides outside the gene matches: 6. Germline V gene lookup returns CDR1 LGHNA and CDR2 YSLEER. This CDR3 spans 15 amino acids. The CDR3 DNA is TGCGCCAGCAGCCAAGCAGGATGGGGGGGAGAGACCCAGTACTTC. Its translation is CASSQAGWGGETQYF.

There are a few counts of this clonotype. The chain links TRBV29-1 to TRBJ2-7; D may be TRBD1 or TRBD2 (5 bases each). CDR3 length: 11 amino acids. The ends were cut back, 6 bases at V and 2 bases at J, with 8 bases in the middle. Germline loops: CDR1 SQVTM, CDR2 ANQGSEA. CDR3 nucleotides: TGCAGCGTCGGGGCTGCCTACGAGCAGTACTTC. Its translation: CSVGAAYEQYF.

The V gene is TRBV5-1, the J gene TRBJ2-7; D gene ambiguous. V was clipped by 0 bases and J by 1 base, with 11 bases between them. CDR3 length: 15 amino acids. Germline V CDR1 and CDR2: SGHRS, YFSETQ. CDR3 sequence reads: CASSLVPAQSYEQYF. CDR3 in DNA: TGCGCCAGCAGCTTGGTACCAGCCCAGTCCTACGAGCAGTACTTC.

The chain has TRBV19 and TRBJ1-6, with D possibly being TRBD1 (6 bases). Germline V gene sequence: CDR1 LNHDA, CDR2 SQIVND (reference sequence). V lost 8 bases, J lost 5 bases, and 10 bases lay in between. This CDR3 has 13 amino acids. CDR3 residues: CASRDKDNSPLHF. For the CDR3, the DNA is TGTGCCAGTCGGGACAAAGATAATTCACCCCTCCACTTT.

The chain is built from TRBV4-3 and TRBJ1-2; D gene uncertain. With 1 base removed from V and 4 bases from J, the gap between germline ends came to 10 bases. This CDR3 comprises 14 residues. Germline lookup yields CDR1 LGHNA and CDR2 YSLEER. The CDR3 DNA sequence: TGCGCCAGCAGCCAAGTAGTGAATCTCTATGGCTACACCTTC. Translation gives CASSQVVNLYGYTF.

In the case of this clonotype: One end of the junction does not line up with germline, which may come from a read error. The J gene is TRBJ2-6, the V gene TRBV20-1, with D possibly being TRBD2 (6 bases). The CDR3 sequence is 10 residues long. The germline V gene has CDR1 DFQATT and CDR2 SNEGSKA (reference sequence). The CDR3 reads CSASVGREAF. DNA of the CDR3: TGCAGTGCTAGTGTGGGCAGGGAGGCTTTC.

CDR3 residues: CASSLLTGQNTIYF. DNA of the CDR3: TGCGCCAGCAGCTTGTTGACAGGCCAGAACACCATATATTTT. V is TRBV5-1 and J is TRBJ1-3; a weak D match, TRBD1 (6 bases). Looked up from germline, CDR1 is SGHRS and CDR2 is YFSETQ. There are 14 residues in the CDR3. V lost 1 base and J lost 7, with 12 bases in between.

This clonotype was seen repeatedly, ten times or more. The chain carries TRBV6-5 and TRBJ1-2; D possibly corresponds to TRBD1 (5 bases). The V end was cut by 6 bases, the J end by 6 bases, with 14 bases between. This CDR3 is built from 13 residues. The germline CDR1 and CDR2 sequences are MNHEY and SVGAGI. The CDR3 spells CASRDSRGNGYTF. CDR3 sequence (DNA): TGTGCCAGCAGAGACTCCCGGGGGAATGGCTACACCTTC.

The V gene is TRBV4-1, the J gene TRBJ2-6; 10 bases are a match to TRBD2. CDR1 and CDR2 from the germline V gene are MGHRA and YSYEKL. J lost 1 base, V lost 0 bases, and 6 bases had no gene match. There are 19 residues in the CDR3. CDR3 residues: CASSQEGLAGASGANVLTF. CDR3 sequence (DNA): TGCGCCAGCAGCCAAGAAGGCCTAGCGGGAGCGTCTGGGGCCAACGTCCTGACTTTC.

The gene calls are TRBV2 and TRBJ2-5; 7 bases map to TRBD1. The J call could be wrong; TRBJ2-7 is a better fit for the DNA end. The germline gives CDR1 SNHLY, CDR2 FYNNEI. The CDR3 is 15 amino acids. Written as DNA, the CDR3 is TGTGCCAGCAGCTACTCCGGGACAGAGATCTACGAGCAGTACTTC. Encoded protein: CASSYSGTEIYEQYF.